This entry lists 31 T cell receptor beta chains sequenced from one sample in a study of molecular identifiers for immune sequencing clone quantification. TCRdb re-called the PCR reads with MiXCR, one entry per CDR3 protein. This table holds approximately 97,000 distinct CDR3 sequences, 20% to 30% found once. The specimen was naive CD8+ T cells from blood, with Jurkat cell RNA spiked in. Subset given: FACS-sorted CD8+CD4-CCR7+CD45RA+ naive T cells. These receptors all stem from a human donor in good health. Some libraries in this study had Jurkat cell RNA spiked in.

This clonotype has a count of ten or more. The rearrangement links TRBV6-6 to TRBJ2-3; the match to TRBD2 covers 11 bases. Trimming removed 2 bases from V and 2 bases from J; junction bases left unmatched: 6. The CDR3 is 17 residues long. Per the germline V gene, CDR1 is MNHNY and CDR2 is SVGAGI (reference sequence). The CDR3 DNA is TGTGCCAGCAGTTACCCCCCTAGCGGGGGGTACACAGATACGCAGTATTTT. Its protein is CASSYPPSGGYTDTQYF.

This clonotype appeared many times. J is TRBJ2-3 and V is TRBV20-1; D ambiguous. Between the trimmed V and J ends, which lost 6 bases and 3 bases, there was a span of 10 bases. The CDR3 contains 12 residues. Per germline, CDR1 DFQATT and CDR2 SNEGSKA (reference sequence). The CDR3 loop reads CSAHVETDTQYF. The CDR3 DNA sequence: TGCAGTGCCCATGTGGAAACAGATACGCAGTATTTT.

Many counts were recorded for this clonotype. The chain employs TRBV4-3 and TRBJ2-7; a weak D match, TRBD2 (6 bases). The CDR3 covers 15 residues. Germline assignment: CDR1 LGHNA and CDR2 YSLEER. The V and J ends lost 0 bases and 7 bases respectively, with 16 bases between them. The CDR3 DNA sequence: TGCGCCAGCAGCCAAGATACGCACAGGAGGGAGGAGCAGTACTTC. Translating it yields CASSQDTHRREEQYF.

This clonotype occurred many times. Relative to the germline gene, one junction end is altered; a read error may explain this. Here the CDR3 reads CASSVQGSLVF. CDR3 sequence (DNA): TGTGCCAGCAGTGTACAGGGGAGTCTGGTCTTC. The rearrangement joins TRBV12-3 or TRBV12-4 to TRBJ2-1; 7 bases map to TRBD1. The CDR3 consists of 11 residues.

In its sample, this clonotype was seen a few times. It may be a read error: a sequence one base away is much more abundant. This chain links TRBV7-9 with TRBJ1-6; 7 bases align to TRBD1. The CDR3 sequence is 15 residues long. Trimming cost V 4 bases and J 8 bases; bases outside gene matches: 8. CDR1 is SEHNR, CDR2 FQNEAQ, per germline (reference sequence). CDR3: CASSSPTRGHSPLHF. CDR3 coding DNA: TGTGCCAGCAGCTCGCCGACAAGGGGGCATTCACCCCTCCACTTT.

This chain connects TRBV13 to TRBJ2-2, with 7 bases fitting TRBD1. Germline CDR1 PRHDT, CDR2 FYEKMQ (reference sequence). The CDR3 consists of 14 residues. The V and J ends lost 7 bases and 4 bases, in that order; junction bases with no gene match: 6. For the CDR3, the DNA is TGTGCCAGCATGGAACAGGGGCCCACCGGGGAGCTGTTTTTT. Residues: CASMEQGPTGELFF. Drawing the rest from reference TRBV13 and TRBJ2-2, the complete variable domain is AAGVIQSPRHLIKEKRETATLKCYPIPRHDTVYWYQQGPGQDPQFLISFYEKMQSDKGSIPDRFSAQQFSDYHSELNMSSLELGDSALYFCASMEQGPTGELFFGEGSRLTVL.

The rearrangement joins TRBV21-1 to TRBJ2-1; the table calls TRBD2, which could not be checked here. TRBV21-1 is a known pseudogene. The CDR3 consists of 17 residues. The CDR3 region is CASSKGPTSYRPNEQFF. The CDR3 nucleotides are TGTGCCAGCAGCAAAGGCCCGACTAGTTATAGGCCCAATGAGCAGTTCTTC.

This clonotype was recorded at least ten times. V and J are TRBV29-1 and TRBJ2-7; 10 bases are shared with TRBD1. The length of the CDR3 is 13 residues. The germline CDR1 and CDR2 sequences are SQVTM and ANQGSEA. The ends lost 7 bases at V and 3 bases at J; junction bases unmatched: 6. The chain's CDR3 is CSAGQGVGYEQYF. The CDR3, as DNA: TGCAGCGCAGGACAGGGGGTAGGCTACGAGCAGTACTTC.

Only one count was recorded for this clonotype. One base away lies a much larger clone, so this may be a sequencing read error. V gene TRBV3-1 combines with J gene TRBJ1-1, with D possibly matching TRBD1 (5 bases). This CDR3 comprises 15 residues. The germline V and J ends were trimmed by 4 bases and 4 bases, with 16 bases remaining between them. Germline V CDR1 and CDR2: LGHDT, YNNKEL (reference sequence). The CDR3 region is CASSPSGGAVTEAFF. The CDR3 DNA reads TGTGCCAGCAGCCCGAGCGGGGGTGCCGTCACTGAAGCTTTCTTT. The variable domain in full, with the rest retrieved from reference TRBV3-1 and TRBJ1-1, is DTAVSQTPKYLVTQMGNDKSIKCEQNLGHDTMYWYKQDSKKFLKIMFSYNNKELIINETVPNRFSPKSPDKAHLNLHINSLELGDSAVYFCASSPSGGAVTEAFFGQGTRLTVV.

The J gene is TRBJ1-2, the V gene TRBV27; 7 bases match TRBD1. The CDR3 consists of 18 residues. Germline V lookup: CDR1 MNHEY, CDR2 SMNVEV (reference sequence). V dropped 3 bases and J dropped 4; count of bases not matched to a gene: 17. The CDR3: CASSLTTLSQGETYGYTF. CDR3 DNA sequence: TGTGCCAGCAGTTTGACGACCTTGTCGCAGGGGGAGACCTATGGCTACACCTTC.

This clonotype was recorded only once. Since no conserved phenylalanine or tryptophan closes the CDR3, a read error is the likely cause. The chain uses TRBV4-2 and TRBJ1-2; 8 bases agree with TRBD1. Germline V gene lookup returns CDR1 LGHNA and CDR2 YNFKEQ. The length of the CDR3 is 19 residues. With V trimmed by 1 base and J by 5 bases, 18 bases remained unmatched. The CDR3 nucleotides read TGTGCCAGCAGCCAAGTATCCCCAGGCCCTCGGACAGGGTTTTATGGCTACACCCTC. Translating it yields CASSQVSPGPRTGFYGYTL.

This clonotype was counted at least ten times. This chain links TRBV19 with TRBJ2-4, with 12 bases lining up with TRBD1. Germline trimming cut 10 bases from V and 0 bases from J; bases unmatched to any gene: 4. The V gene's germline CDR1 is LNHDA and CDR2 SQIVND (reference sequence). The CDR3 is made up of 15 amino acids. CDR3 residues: CATGTGGRAKNIQYF. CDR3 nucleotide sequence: TGTGCCACAGGGACAGGGGGCAGAGCCAAAAACATTCAGTACTTC. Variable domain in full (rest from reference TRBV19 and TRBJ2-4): DGGITQSPKYLFRKEGQNVTLSCEQNLNHDAMYWYRQDPGQGLRLIYYSQIVNDFQKGDIAEGYSVSREKKESFPLTVTSAQKNPTAFYLCATGTGGRAKNIQYFGAGTRLSVL.

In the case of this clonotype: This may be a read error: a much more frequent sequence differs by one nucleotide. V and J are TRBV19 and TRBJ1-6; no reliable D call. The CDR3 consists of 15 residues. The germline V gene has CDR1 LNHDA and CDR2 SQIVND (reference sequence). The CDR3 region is CASSPVGSYDSPLHF. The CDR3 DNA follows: TGTGCCAGTAGTCCCGTCGGCTCCTATGATTCACCCCTCCACTTT.

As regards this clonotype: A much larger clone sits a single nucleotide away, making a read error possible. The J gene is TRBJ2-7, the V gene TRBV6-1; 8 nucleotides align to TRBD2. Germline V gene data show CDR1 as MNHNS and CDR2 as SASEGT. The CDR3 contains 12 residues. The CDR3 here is CAIRGGTYEQHF. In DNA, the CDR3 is TGTGCCATCCGCGGGGGGACCTACGAGCAGCACTTC.

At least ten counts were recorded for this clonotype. CDR3: CATSRDPGGNTEAFF. The CDR3 nucleotides read TGTGCCACCAGCAGAGATCCGGGCGGGAACACTGAAGCTTTCTTT. This chain uses TRBV15 with TRBJ1-1; unclear D gene. The CDR3 spans 15 residues. V shed 0 bases and J shed 1 base, with 9 bases lying between them. Germline CDR1 is LNHNV and CDR2 is YYDKDF (reference sequence). Supplemented by reference TRBV15 and TRBJ1-1, the full variable domain reads DAMVIQNPRYQVTQFGKPVTLSCSQTLNHNVMYWYQQKSSQAPKLLFHYYDKDFNNEADTPDNFQSRRPNTSFCFLDIRSPGLGDTAMYLCATSRDPGGNTEAFFGQGTRLTVV.

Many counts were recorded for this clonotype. CDR3 sequence (DNA): TGTGCCAGCAGTGTGGGCAGCGGACCACAAGAGACCCAGTACTTC. Translated: CASSVGSGPQETQYF. The V call is TRBV2, the J call TRBJ2-5; TRBD2 is a possible D gene (5 bases). Germline assignment: CDR1 SNHLY and CDR2 FYNNEI. The CDR3 spans 15 residues. V was pared by 4 bases and J by 2 bases, with 14 bases between.

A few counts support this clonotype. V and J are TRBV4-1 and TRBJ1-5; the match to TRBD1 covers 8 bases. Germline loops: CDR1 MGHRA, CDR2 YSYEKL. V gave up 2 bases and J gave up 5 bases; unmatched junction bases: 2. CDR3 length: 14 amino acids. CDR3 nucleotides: TGCGCCAGCAGCCAAACGACAGGGGATCAGCCCCAGCATTTT. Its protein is CASSQTTGDQPQHF.

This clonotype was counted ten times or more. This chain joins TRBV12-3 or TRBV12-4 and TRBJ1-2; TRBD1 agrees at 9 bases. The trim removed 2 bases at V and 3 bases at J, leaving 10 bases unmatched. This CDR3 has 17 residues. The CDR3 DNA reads TGTGCCAGCAGTTTAACGAGAACAGGGGGCGGGGACTATGGCTACACCTTC. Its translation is CASSLTRTGGGDYGYTF.

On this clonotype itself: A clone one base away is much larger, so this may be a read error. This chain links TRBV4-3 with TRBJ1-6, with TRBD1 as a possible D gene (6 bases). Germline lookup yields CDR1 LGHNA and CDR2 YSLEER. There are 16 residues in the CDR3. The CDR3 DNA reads TGCGCCGGCAGCCCGAAGGGGGAAAACTATAATTCACCCCTCCACTTT. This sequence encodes CAGSPKGENYNSPLHF.

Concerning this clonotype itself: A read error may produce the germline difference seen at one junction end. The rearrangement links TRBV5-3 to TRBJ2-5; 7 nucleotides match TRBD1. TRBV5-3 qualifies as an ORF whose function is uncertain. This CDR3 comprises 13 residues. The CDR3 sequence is CASSWGQRETQYF. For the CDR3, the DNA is TGTGCCAGCAGCTGGGGACAGCGGGAGACCCAGTACTTC.

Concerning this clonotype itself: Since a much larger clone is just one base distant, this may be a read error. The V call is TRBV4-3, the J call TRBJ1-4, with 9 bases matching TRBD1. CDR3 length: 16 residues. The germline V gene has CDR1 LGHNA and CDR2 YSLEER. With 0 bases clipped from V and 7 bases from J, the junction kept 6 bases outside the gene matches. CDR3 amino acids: CASSQDGDRVGEKLFF. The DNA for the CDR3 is TGCGCCAGCAGCCAAGATGGGGACAGGGTGGGTGAAAAACTGTTTTTT.

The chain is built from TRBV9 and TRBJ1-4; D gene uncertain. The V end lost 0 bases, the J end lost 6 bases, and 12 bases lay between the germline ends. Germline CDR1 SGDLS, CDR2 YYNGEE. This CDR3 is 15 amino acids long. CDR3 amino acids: CASSVGSGRDEKLFF. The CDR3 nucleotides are TGTGCCAGCAGCGTAGGCTCTGGCCGGGATGAAAAACTGTTTTTT.

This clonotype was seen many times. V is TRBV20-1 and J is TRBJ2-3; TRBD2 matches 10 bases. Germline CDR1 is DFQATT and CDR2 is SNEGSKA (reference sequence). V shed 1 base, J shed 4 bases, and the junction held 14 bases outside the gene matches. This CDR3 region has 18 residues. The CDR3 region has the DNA TGCAGTGCTAGAGGGCAGCAACTAGCGGGAAGGTTGGCAGATACGCAGTATTTT. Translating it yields CSARGQQLAGRLADTQYF.

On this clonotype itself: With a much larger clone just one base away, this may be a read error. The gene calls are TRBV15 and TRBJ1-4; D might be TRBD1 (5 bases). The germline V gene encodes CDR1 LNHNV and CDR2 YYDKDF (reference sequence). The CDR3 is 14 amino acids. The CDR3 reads CATSAGTANEKLLF. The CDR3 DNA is TGTGCCACCAGCGCCGGGACGGCTAATGAAAAACTGTTGTTT. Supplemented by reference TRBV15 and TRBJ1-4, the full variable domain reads DAMVIQNPRYQVTQFGKPVTLSCSQTLNHNVMYWYQQKSSQAPKLLFHYYDKDFNNEADTPDNFQSRRPNTSFCFLDIRSPGLGDTAMYLCATSAGTANEKLLFGSGTQLSVL.

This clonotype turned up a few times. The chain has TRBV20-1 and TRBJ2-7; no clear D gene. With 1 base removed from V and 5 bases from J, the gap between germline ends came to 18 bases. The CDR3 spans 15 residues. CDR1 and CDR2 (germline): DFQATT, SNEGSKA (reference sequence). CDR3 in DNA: TGCAGTGCTAGAGGGTTGAGGAACCCCATCCACGAGCAGTACTTC. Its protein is CSARGLRNPIHEQYF.

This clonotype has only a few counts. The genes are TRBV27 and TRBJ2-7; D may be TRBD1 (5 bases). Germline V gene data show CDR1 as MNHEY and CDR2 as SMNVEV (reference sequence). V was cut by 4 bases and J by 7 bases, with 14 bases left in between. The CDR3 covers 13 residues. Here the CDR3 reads CASSSSRVSEQYF. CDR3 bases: TGTGCCAGCAGTTCATCCAGGGTTAGTGAGCAGTACTTC.

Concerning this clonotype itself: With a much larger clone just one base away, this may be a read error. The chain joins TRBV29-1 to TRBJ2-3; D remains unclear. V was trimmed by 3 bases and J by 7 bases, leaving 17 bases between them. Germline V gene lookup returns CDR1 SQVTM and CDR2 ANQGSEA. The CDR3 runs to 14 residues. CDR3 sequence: CSVELVEVVNTQYF. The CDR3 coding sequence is TGCAGCGTTGAGCTTGTCGAGGTCGTGAATACGCAGTATTTT.

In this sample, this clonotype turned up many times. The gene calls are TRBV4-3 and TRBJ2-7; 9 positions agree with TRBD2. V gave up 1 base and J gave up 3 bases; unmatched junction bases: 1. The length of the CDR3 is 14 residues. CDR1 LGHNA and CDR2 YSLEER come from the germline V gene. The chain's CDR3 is CASSQGSGGYEQYF. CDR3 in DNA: TGCGCCAGCAGCCAAGGTAGCGGGGGCTACGAGCAGTACTTC.

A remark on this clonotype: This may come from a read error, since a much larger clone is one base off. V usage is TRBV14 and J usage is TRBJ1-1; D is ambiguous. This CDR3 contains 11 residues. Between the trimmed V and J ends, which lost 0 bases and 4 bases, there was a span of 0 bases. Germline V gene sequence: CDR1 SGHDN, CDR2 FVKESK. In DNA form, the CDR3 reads TGTGCCAGCAGCCAAGACACTGAAGCTTTCTTT. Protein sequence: CASSQDTEAFF.

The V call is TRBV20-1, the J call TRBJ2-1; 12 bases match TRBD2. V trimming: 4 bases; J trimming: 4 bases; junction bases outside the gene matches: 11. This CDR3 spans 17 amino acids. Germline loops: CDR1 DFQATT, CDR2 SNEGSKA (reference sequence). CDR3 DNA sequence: TGCAGTGCTACTTCACTAGCGGGAGGCCCCCCTTACAATGAGCAGTTCTTC. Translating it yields CSATSLAGGPPYNEQFF.

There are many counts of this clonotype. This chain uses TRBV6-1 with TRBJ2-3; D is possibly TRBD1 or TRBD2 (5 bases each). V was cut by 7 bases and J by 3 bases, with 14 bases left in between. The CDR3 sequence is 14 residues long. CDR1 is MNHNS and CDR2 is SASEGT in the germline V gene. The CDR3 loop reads CASNKGTTTDTQYF. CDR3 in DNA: TGTGCCAGCAATAAGGGGACGACGACAGATACGCAGTATTTT.